The T cell receptor beta chain under discussion was sequenced for a study of shared T cell receptors in the human thymus. Assay used: immunoSEQ multiplex PCR; TCRdb lists only in-frame clones, some missing. Altogether 700,000 to 750,000 clones are present, roughly 88% being singletons, with the ten largest covering approximately 0.01%. Germline loops: CDR1 LGHNA, CDR2 YSLEER. CDR3 length equals 19 residues. Germline trimming cut 1 base from V and 4 bases from J; bases unmatched to any gene: 8. This sample also appeared in a second study, on human thymus T cells. As that report states: Healthy Finnish infants undergoing corrective surgery for congenital heart defects were used as donors. Thymus specimens were resections from corrective heart surgery. Repertoires sampled from thymus and blood appeared biased in V and J gene usage. Overlap was high between thymic repertoires from unrelated individuals, as reported in related research.

The genes are TRBV4-3 and TRBJ2-3, with 16 bases lining up with TRBD2. The specimen sequenced was thymocytes. The TCR was taken from a girl under three years old with a congenital heart defect. The CDR3 DNA reads TGCGCCAGCAGCCAAGCCCCGGGACTAGCGGGGGGGCCCCCAGATACGCAGTATTTT. This codes for CASSQAPGLAGGPPDTQYF.